The next 27 T cell receptor beta chains were all read from a single sample in a study of T cell changes during pregnancy in multiple sclerosis. Profiling relied on immunoSEQ multiplex PCR, and the TCRdb table lists in-frame clones only, not all of them. Of around 80,000 clones detected, around 92% appear once; the ten largest clones hold about 2.5%. The sequences come from peripheral blood, collected before pregnancy. Every receptor here comes from a female donor with multiple sclerosis, enrolled in a pregnancy study.

V usage is TRBV6-6 and J usage is TRBJ2-7, with a tentative D call TRBD2 (5 bases). Germline CDR1 is MNHNY and CDR2 is SVGAGI (reference sequence). The CDR3 totals 13 residues. The V end lost 6 bases, the J end lost 0 bases, and 9 bases lay between the germline ends. This chain's CDR3 is CASSRTGSYEQYF. DNA of the CDR3: TGTGCCAGCAGCCGGACTGGCTCCTACGAGCAGTACTTC.

The rearrangement joins TRBV19 to TRBJ1-5; TRBD1 matches 10 bases. The CDR3 contains 17 residues. The ends lost 3 bases at V and 1 base at J; junction bases unmatched: 6. The germline V gene encodes CDR1 LNHDA and CDR2 SQIVND (reference sequence). The CDR3 DNA follows: TGTGCCAGTAGTATCTCGGGACAGGGGAGGAGCAATCAGCCCCAGCATTTT. Protein product: CASSISGQGRSNQPQHF.

The CDR3, as DNA: TGTGCCAGCAGCCGCGACAGGGCCAATCAGCCCCAGCATTTT. Amino acids: CASSRDRANQPQHF. J is TRBJ1-5 and V is TRBV6-5; TRBD1 matches at 7 bases. The CDR3 totals 14 residues. Germline CDR1 MNHEY, CDR2 SVGAGI. With 6 bases clipped from V and 3 bases from J, the junction kept 5 bases outside the gene matches.

The chain carries TRBV9 and TRBJ2-1; perhaps TRBD2 as D (6 bases). The CDR3 is 15 amino acids. V was cut by 3 bases and J by 0 bases, with 10 bases left in between. Looked up from germline, CDR1 is SGDLS and CDR2 is YYNGEE. The CDR3 DNA is TGTGCCAGCAGCGCAGAGACTAGCTCCTACAATGAGCAGTTCTTC. Residues: CASSAETSSYNEQFF. The full variable domain, its missing parts supplied by reference TRBV9 and TRBJ2-1, is DSGVTQTPKHLITATGQRVTLRCSPRSGDLSVYWYQQSLDQGLQFLIQYYNGEERAKGNILERFSAQQFPDLHSELNLSSLELGDSALYFCASSAETSSYNEQFFGPGTRLTVL.

The chain uses TRBV25-1 and TRBJ2-5; 7 nucleotides match TRBD2. V lost 6 bases to trimming and J lost 1 base; unmatched junction nucleotides: 11. Germline V gene data show CDR1 as MGHDK and CDR2 as SYGVNS. The CDR3 totals 16 residues. CDR3 loop: CASSDWGGRPQETQYF. CDR3 nucleotide sequence: TGTGCCAGCAGCGATTGGGGGGGGAGGCCCCAAGAGACCCAGTACTTC. The full variable domain, with the rest looked up from reference TRBV25-1 and TRBJ2-5, is EADIYQTPRYLVIGTGKKITLECSQTMGHDKMYWYQQDPGMELHLIHYSYGVNSTEKGDLSSESTVSRIRTEHFPLTLESARPSHTSQYLCASSDWGGRPQETQYFGPGTRLLVL.

The chain has TRBV29-1 and TRBJ2-7; TRBD1 is a possible D gene (8 bases). The CDR3 sequence is 14 residues long. Per the germline V gene, CDR1 is SQVTM and CDR2 is ANQGSEA. The ends were cut back, 5 bases at V and 0 bases at J, with 14 bases in the middle. The CDR3 DNA follows: TGCAGCGTTACACAGGGGGGGCTCTCCTACGAGCAGTACTTC. Translating gives CSVTQGGLSYEQYF.

This chain links TRBV2 with TRBJ2-1; 9 bases align to TRBD1. CDR1 and CDR2 (germline): SNHLY, FYNNEI. The trim removed 3 bases at V and 10 bases at J, leaving 1 base unmatched. CDR3 size: 12 residues. The CDR3 region is CASSDGTGEQFF. The CDR3 DNA follows: TGTGCCAGCAGTGATGGGACAGGGGAGCAGTTCTTC.

This chain links TRBV6-5 with TRBJ1-1; 9 bases fit TRBD1. The CDR3 has 15 residues. J lost 5 bases, V lost 0 bases, and 4 bases had no gene match. Per germline, CDR1 MNHEY and CDR2 SVGAGI. This chain's CDR3 is CASSYSGQGGTEAFF. DNA for the CDR3: TGTGCCAGCAGTTACTCGGGACAGGGTGGAACTGAAGCTTTCTTT.

As concerns this clone: Other DNA sequences within the sample encode an identical CDR3. J is TRBJ2-7 and V is TRBV19; D is possibly TRBD2 (6 bases). CDR3 length: 12 residues. V lost 3 bases and J lost 4, with 7 bases in between. Germline V lookup: CDR1 LNHDA, CDR2 SQIVND (reference sequence). The CDR3 nucleotides are TGTGCCAGTAGTATCGGAGGGTACGAGCAGTACTTC. Its protein is CASSIGGYEQYF.

The rearrangement links TRBV5-4 to TRBJ2-1; a possible D gene is TRBD2 (6 bases). The CDR3 spans 16 residues. V was trimmed by 3 bases and J by 4 bases, leaving 17 bases between them. Germline V gene sequence: CDR1 SGHNT, CDR2 YYREEE (reference sequence). Here the CDR3 reads CASSSLLASGYNEQFF. CDR3 bases: TGTGCCAGCAGCTCCCTCCTCGCGAGCGGGTACAATGAGCAGTTCTTC.

This clone was observed a single time. This CDR3 reads CASSVEAREGPGYEQYF. In DNA form, the CDR3 reads TGTGCCAGCAGCGTAGAGGCTCGGGAGGGCCCAGGGTACGAGCAGTACTTC. The chain links TRBV9 to TRBJ2-7, with 8 bases identical to TRBD2. J gave up 4 bases and V 0 bases, and 12 bases lay outside the gene matches. This CDR3 region has 17 residues. Germline CDR1 is SGDLS and CDR2 is YYNGEE. The variable domain in full, with the rest retrieved from reference TRBV9 and TRBJ2-7, is DSGVTQTPKHLITATGQRVTLRCSPRSGDLSVYWYQQSLDQGLQFLIQYYNGEERAKGNILERFSAQQFPDLHSELNLSSLELGDSALYFCASSVEAREGPGYEQYFGPGTRLTVT.

The chain joins TRBV7-9 to TRBJ1-1; D not resolved. The V end was cut by 2 bases, the J end by 0 bases, with 7 bases between. The CDR3 length is 14 residues. Germline CDR1 is SEHNR and CDR2 is FQNEAQ (reference sequence). This chain's CDR3 is CASSLSHLNTEAFF. CDR3 nucleotides: TGTGCCAGCAGCTTATCCCATTTGAACACTGAAGCTTTCTTT.

In DNA, the CDR3 is TGTGCCAGCAGCTTCGACAAGACCTACGAGCAGTACTTC. Residues: CASSFDKTYEQYF. V and J are TRBV7-8 and TRBJ2-7; no clear D. The CDR3 is 13 amino acids. From germline, CDR1 is SGHVS and CDR2 FQNEAQ. V gave up 3 bases and J gave up 2 bases, with 8 bases separating them.

J is TRBJ2-3 and V is TRBV5-6; 8 positions agree with TRBD2. V lost 0 bases to trimming and J lost 9 bases; unmatched junction nucleotides: 9. This CDR3 comprises 15 residues. Germline CDR1 is SGHDT and CDR2 is YYEEEE. CDR3 region: CASSLELAGRATQYF. Here the CDR3 DNA reads TGTGCCAGCAGCTTGGAGCTAGCGGGCCGGGCAACGCAGTATTTT.

The chain has TRBV28 and TRBJ2-2; TRBD1 is a possible D gene (6 bases). The CDR3 loop spans 13 amino acids. Germline CDR1 reads MDHEN; CDR2 reads SYDVKM. V was cut by 7 bases and J by 7 bases, with 13 bases left in between. CDR3 sequence (DNA): TGTGCCAGCATCGCAGGGGCGGACGGGGAGCTGTTTTTT. This encodes CASIAGADGELFF.

This clone was counted at least ten times. The chain joins TRBV9 to TRBJ1-4, with D maybe TRBD1 (5 bases). From germline, CDR1 is SGDLS and CDR2 YYNGEE. V was shortened by 3 bases and J by 5 bases, with 11 bases between the two germline ends. The CDR3 has 14 residues. DNA for the CDR3: TGTGCCAGCAGCGAACAGGTGGGGAATGAAAAACTGTTTTTT. Translated: CASSEQVGNEKLFF. Full variable domain (outside the CDR3, taken from reference TRBV9 and TRBJ1-4): DSGVTQTPKHLITATGQRVTLRCSPRSGDLSVYWYQQSLDQGLQFLIQYYNGEERAKGNILERFSAQQFPDLHSELNLSSLELGDSALYFCASSEQVGNEKLFFGSGTQLSVL.

The J gene is TRBJ2-7, the V gene TRBV7-9, with 8 bases fitting TRBD2. Germline CDR1 reads SEHNR; CDR2 reads FQNEAQ (reference sequence). Losses at the gene ends were 5 bases for V and 1 base for J; bases not matched to a gene: 10. This CDR3 spans 16 amino acids. This chain's CDR3 is CASSPRVAGISYEQYF. CDR3 DNA sequence: TGTGCCAGCAGCCCCCGGGTAGCGGGAATATCCTACGAGCAGTACTTC. The full variable domain, with the rest looked up from reference TRBV7-9 and TRBJ2-7, is DTGVSQNPRHKITKRGQNVTFRCDPISEHNRLYWYRQTLGQGPEFLTYFQNEAQLEKSRLLSDRFSAERPKGSFSTLEIQRTEQGDSAMYLCASSPRVAGISYEQYFGPGTRLTVT.

The chain carries TRBV7-2 and TRBJ2-1; TRBD2 agrees at 12 bases. The germline CDR1 and CDR2 sequences are SGHTA and FQGNSA. The J segment lost 7 bases and the V segment lost 5 bases, leaving 12 bases of the junction unmatched. The CDR3 totals 17 residues. The CDR3 reads CASSPLAGGTGGNEQFF. DNA of the CDR3: TGTGCCAGCAGCCCGCTAGCGGGAGGGACTGGAGGGAATGAGCAGTTCTTC.

The chain carries TRBV11-2 and TRBJ1-1; no reliable D call. The V end was cut by 1 base, the J end by 1 base, with 7 bases between. Germline assignment: CDR1 SGHAT and CDR2 FQNNGV. The CDR3 length is 14 residues. This CDR3 is CASSLGWANTEAFF. DNA for the CDR3: TGTGCCAGCAGCTTAGGTTGGGCGAACACTGAAGCTTTCTTT.

This chain joins TRBV5-1 and TRBJ2-3, with 7 bases aligning to TRBD1. V shed 4 bases and J 0 bases; nucleotides not matched to a gene: 2. Germline loops: CDR1 SGHRS, CDR2 YFSETQ. This CDR3 has 14 amino acids. CDR3 in amino acids: CASSVQGSTDTQYF. CDR3 nucleotides: TGCGCCAGCAGCGTACAGGGGAGCACAGATACGCAGTATTTT.

The chain links TRBV5-8 to TRBJ1-1, with TRBD1 identical over 8 bases. The CDR3 contains 15 residues. Germline lookup yields CDR1 SGHTS and CDR2 YDEGEE. Unmatched junction bases numbered 12, after V lost 4 bases and J lost 7 bases. This chain's CDR3 is CASSARTGSGREAFF. CDR3 sequence (DNA): TGTGCCAGCAGCGCCCGGACAGGGTCCGGTCGTGAAGCTTTCTTT.

The chain uses TRBV4-3 and TRBJ2-5; 8 bases agree with TRBD1. Germline trimming cut 0 bases from V and 2 bases from J; bases unmatched to any gene: 2. From germline, CDR1 is LGHNA and CDR2 YSLEER. This CDR3 region has 15 residues. CDR3 DNA sequence: TGCGCCAGCAGCCAAGAGGGACAGGCACAAGAGACCCAGTACTTC. Protein sequence: CASSQEGQAQETQYF.

The rearrangement joins TRBV5-1 to TRBJ2-1; D is uncertain. The germline V gene has CDR1 SGHRS and CDR2 YFSETQ. The CDR3 is 13 residues long. Trimming took off 1 base at V and 6 bases at J, with 8 bases between the two ends. The CDR3 is CASSLWWPNEQFF. CDR3 in DNA: TGCGCCAGCAGCTTGTGGTGGCCCAATGAGCAGTTCTTC.

The gene calls are TRBV29-1 and TRBJ1-2; no clear D. Germline lookup yields CDR1 SQVTM and CDR2 ANQGSEA. This CDR3 has 15 amino acids. The V end lost 0 bases, the J end lost 0 bases, and 11 bases lay between the germline ends. CDR3 region: CSVEDQLRANYGYTF. CDR3 in DNA: TGCAGCGTTGAAGATCAACTGAGAGCTAACTATGGCTACACCTTC.

The J gene is TRBJ2-1, the V gene TRBV29-1, with D possibly matching TRBD2 (6 bases). Germline assignment: CDR1 SQVTM and CDR2 ANQGSEA. The CDR3 has 14 residues. With 4 bases removed from V and 3 bases from J, the gap between germline ends came to 13 bases. CDR3 sequence (DNA): TGCAGCGTTGGATCGGGAGTTTACTACAATGAGCAGTTCTTC. This translates into CSVGSGVYYNEQFF.

The chain links TRBV7-2 to TRBJ2-1; no reliable D call. Trimming took 7 bases from V and 9 from J, leaving 10 bases between them. This CDR3 comprises 11 residues. From germline, CDR1 is SGHTA and CDR2 FQGNSA. The CDR3 DNA sequence: TGTGCCAGCACCGAGCTTGCTGAGCAGTTCTTC. Protein: CASTELAEQFF.

This clone was picked up one time. This chain uses TRBV28 with TRBJ1-5; D not certain. The CDR3 is made up of 13 amino acids. Germline-derived CDR1 and CDR2 are MDHEN and SYDVKM. The CDR3 DNA reads as TGTGGAGTACTGCCATATAGCAATCAGCCCCAGCATTTT. The encoded protein is CGVLPYSNQPQHF.